Listed below are T cell receptor beta chains from one sample, sequenced in a study of blood T cell repertoires in COVID-19. Clones were read by immunoSEQ multiplex PCR, and TCRdb kept only the in-frame ones, dropping some. Of about 92,000 clones in the sample, 65% to 90% are singletons; the top ten hold 16%. The sample comprised peripheral blood. The receptors come from a woman at least 80 years old with active or convalescent COVID-19. Both conserved end residues are part of each CDR3. Fields, in order: V gene, J gene, D gene, clone size, CDR3 DNA, CDR3 protein. A D gene is named only where the DNA matches it firmly. Size tells how often a clone was seen (once, few, many) or the class of an expanded clone, and some rows leave it out.

V: TRBV4-3; J: TRBJ2-1; D: TRBD2; size: -; DNA: TGCGCCAGCAGCCAAACCGGACTAGCGGGGGGAAATGAGCAGTTCTTC; CDR3: CASSQTGLAGGNEQFF
V: TRBV6-2/TRBV6-3; J: TRBJ2-2; D: TRBD2; size: -; DNA: TGTGCCAGCAGTTACCCGGGACTAGGGACCGGGGAGCTGTTTTTT; CDR3: CASSYPGLGTGELFF
V: TRBV7-2; J: TRBJ2-2; D: -; size: -; DNA: TGTGCCAGCAGCTTATGGGAGCGGCACACCGGGGAGCTGTTTTTT; CDR3: CASSLWERHTGELFF
V: TRBV5-1; J: TRBJ2-7; D: -; size: -; DNA: TGCGCCAGCAGCGAGGGGGGGCCAGGCTACGAGCAGTACTTC; CDR3: CASSEGGPGYEQYF
V: TRBV9; J: TRBJ2-6; D: TRBD1; size: -; DNA: TGTGCCAGCAGCGTAGAACTCACCGGGACAGGAGGCTCTGGGGCCAACGTCCTGACTTTC; CDR3: CASSVELTGTGGSGANVLTF
V: TRBV15; J: TRBJ2-7; D: -; size: once; DNA: TGTGCCACCAGCAGAGATACAGGGTCCTACGAGCAGTACTTC; CDR3: CATSRDTGSYEQYF
V: TRBV5-1; J: TRBJ2-4; D: -; size: -; DNA: TGCGCCAGCAGCTGGGGAGATTACCTCCTAGCCAAAAACATTCAGTACTTC; CDR3: CASSWGDYLLAKNIQYF
V: TRBV29-1; J: TRBJ2-7; D: TRBD2; size: -; DNA: TGCAGCGTTGGACTAGCGGGAGGCTACGAGCAGTACTTC; CDR3: CSVGLAGGYEQYF
V: TRBV10-3; J: TRBJ2-3; D: TRBD2; size: -; DNA: TGTGCCATCAGGGCGACTAGCGGGGGGGCCGCAGATACGCAGTATTTT; CDR3: CAIRATSGGAADTQYF
V: TRBV18; J: TRBJ1-5; D: TRBD1; size: -; DNA: TGTGCCAGCTCACCAGCAGGGGGGAGCAATCAGCCCCAGCATTTT; CDR3: CASSPAGGSNQPQHF
V: TRBV30; J: TRBJ2-3; D: TRBD2; size: -; DNA: TGTGCCTGGAGTAGGCGGGAGGCAACAGATACGCAGTATTTT; CDR3: CAWSRREATDTQYF
V: TRBV6-5; J: TRBJ1-1; D: -; size: -; DNA: TGTGCCAGCAGTTACGGGGGAGGCACTGAAGCTTTCTTT; CDR3: CASSYGGGTEAFF
V: TRBV25-1; J: TRBJ2-7; D: TRBD1; size: few; DNA: TGTGCCAGCAGCAGGGGGCGCGAGCAGTACTTC; CDR3: CASSRGREQYF
V: TRBV28; J: TRBJ2-1; D: TRBD2; size: -; DNA: TGTGCCAGCAGTTCAGGACTAGCGGGATTGCAGTTCTTC; CDR3: CASSSGLAGLQFF
V: TRBV7-3; J: TRBJ2-5; D: -; size: -; DNA: TGTGCCAGCAGCCCAGGGGTCTGGGGGACCCAGTACTTC; CDR3: CASSPGVWGTQYF
V: TRBV30; J: TRBJ1-6; D: -; size: -; DNA: TGTGCCTGGAGTGTTGGAGACAGAAATTCACCCCTCCACTTT; CDR3: CAWSVGDRNSPLHF
V: TRBV6-5; J: TRBJ1-2; D: -; size: -; DNA: TGTGCCAGCAGTTACTCGACAGGTAACTATGGCTACACCTTC; CDR3: CASSYSTGNYGYTF
V: TRBV5-4; J: TRBJ2-5; D: TRBD1; size: -; DNA: TGTGCCAGCAGCTTGCCGACAGGGGAGGTAGAGACCCAGTACTTC; CDR3: CASSLPTGEVETQYF
V: TRBV18; J: TRBJ2-7; D: -; size: -; DNA: TGTGCCAGCTCACCACCGGGCGGGGGCCCAAGCTCCTACGAGCAGTACTTC; CDR3: CASSPPGGGPSSYEQYF
V: TRBV4-1; J: TRBJ1-5; D: -; size: -; DNA: TGCGCCAGCAGCCACCTCTTAACAGGGTCCAATCAGCCCCAGCATTTT; CDR3: CASSHLLTGSNQPQHF
V: TRBV11-2; J: TRBJ2-7; D: -; size: once; DNA: TGTGCCAGCAGCTTAGTTTCAGACTCAGAGCAGTACTTC; CDR3: CASSLVSDSEQYF
V: TRBV27; J: TRBJ2-3; D: -; size: -; DNA: TGTGCCAGCAGTTTATTTGCCGGGAGTACAGATACGCAGTATTTT; CDR3: CASSLFAGSTDTQYF
V: TRBV10-3; J: TRBJ2-7; D: -; size: -; DNA: TGTGCCATCACCCCAGCAGCAGAGGGCCGCGAGCAGTACTTC; CDR3: CAITPAAEGREQYF
V: TRBV19; J: TRBJ2-7; D: -; size: -; DNA: TGTGCCAGTAGTATCAGTAGCGGAGGCTCCTACGAGCAGTACTTC; CDR3: CASSISSGGSYEQYF
V: TRBV6-6; J: TRBJ1-1; D: -; size: once; DNA: TGTGCCAGCACCCACGGTGGGGCAGGTGGGAAAGCTTTCTTT; CDR3: CASTHGGAGGKAFF
V: TRBV12-3/TRBV12-4; J: TRBJ2-4; D: -; size: -; DNA: TGTGCCAGCACGGGATCCGGAAACATTCAGTACTTC; CDR3: CASTGSGNIQYF
V: TRBV4-1; J: TRBJ1-2; D: -; size: -; DNA: TGCGCCAGCAGCCAAGGATCCCGGGGAAGCTATGGCTACACCTTC; CDR3: CASSQGSRGSYGYTF
V: TRBV4-2; J: TRBJ1-5; D: TRBD1; size: -; DNA: TGTGCCAGCAGCCAATTGACAGGGCATAGCAATCAGCCCCAGCATTTT; CDR3: CASSQLTGHSNQPQHF
V: TRBV3-1/TRBV3-2; J: TRBJ2-2; D: TRBD2; size: -; DNA: TGTGCCAGCAGCCCACTTAGCGGGGGCCGCGGGGTGAACACCGGGGAGCTGTTTTTT; CDR3: CASSPLSGGRGVNTGELFF
V: TRBV2; J: TRBJ2-2; D: -; size: -; DNA: TGTGCCAGCAGAGAGTACACCGGGGAGCTGTTTTTT; CDR3: CASREYTGELFF
V: TRBV29-1; J: TRBJ2-5; D: TRBD2; size: once; DNA: TGCAGCGGGCGGGAGGGCCACGAGACCCAGTACTTC; CDR3: CSGREGHETQYF
V: TRBV7-2; J: TRBJ2-5; D: -; size: -; DNA: TGTGCCAGCAGCTTAGATCCTGGAGGTGGGGGCCAGACCCAGTACTTC; CDR3: CASSLDPGGGGQTQYF
V: TRBV7-2; J: TRBJ2-5; D: TRBD2; size: -; DNA: TGTGCCAGCAGCTTAGCGCGGAGCGGGGGGGAGACCCAGTACTTC; CDR3: CASSLARSGGETQYF
V: TRBV28; J: TRBJ2-5; D: -; size: few; DNA: TGTGCCAGCAGTGGCGGGGCCTGGGAGACCCAGTACTTC; CDR3: CASSGGAWETQYF
V: TRBV3-1/TRBV3-2; J: TRBJ2-5; D: TRBD1; size: -; DNA: TGTGCCAGCAGCCAAGCTGGGACAGGGGTATTGGAGACCCAGTACTTC; CDR3: CASSQAGTGVLETQYF
V: TRBV5-6; J: TRBJ2-5; D: -; size: once; DNA: TGTGCCAGCAGCTCCCGTAGGCGGCCCCAAGAGACCCAGTACTTC; CDR3: CASSSRRRPQETQYF
V: TRBV9; J: TRBJ2-5; D: -; size: -; DNA: TGTGCCAGCAGCGCCCCGGGATCCCAAGAGACCCAGTACTTC; CDR3: CASSAPGSQETQYF
V: TRBV6-5; J: TRBJ1-1; D: -; size: once; DNA: TGTGCCAGCACCACTCCCAATGACAGGGAAGCTTTCTTT; CDR3: CASTTPNDREAFF
V: TRBV7-2; J: TRBJ1-5; D: -; size: few; DNA: TGTGCCAGCAGCTTCAAATTGGGGAGTCAGCCCCAGCATTTT; CDR3: CASSFKLGSQPQHF
V: TRBV19; J: TRBJ1-5; D: TRBD1; size: -; DNA: TGTGCCAGTACCGGGACAGGGGATAGCAATCAGCCCCAGCATTTT; CDR3: CASTGTGDSNQPQHF
V: TRBV19; J: TRBJ2-7; D: TRBD1; size: few; DNA: TGTGCCAGTAGGGACAGGGGTGTTCCCTACGAGCAGTACTTC; CDR3: CASRDRGVPYEQYF
V: TRBV18; J: TRBJ1-1; D: -; size: -; DNA: TGTGCCAGCATAACGGGGATTGAAGCTTTCTTT; CDR3: CASITGIEAFF
V: TRBV3-1/TRBV3-2; J: TRBJ2-7; D: -; size: -; DNA: TGTGCCAGCAGCCAAGGGATAAGGGAGGAGCAGTACTTC; CDR3: CASSQGIREEQYF
V: TRBV7-9; J: TRBJ1-2; D: -; size: few; DNA: TGTGCCAGCAGCTTAGATCGGGGAGGCTACACCTTC; CDR3: CASSLDRGGYTF
V: TRBV28; J: TRBJ2-1; D: TRBD1; size: once; DNA: TGTGCCAGCAGTCAGGGTACAGGGGGCGAGCAGTTCTTC; CDR3: CASSQGTGGEQFF
V: TRBV7-2; J: TRBJ1-4; D: -; size: -; DNA: TGTGCCAGCAGCCCCCATCCGGGGGTTGAAAAACTGTTTTTT; CDR3: CASSPHPGVEKLFF
V: TRBV6-4; J: TRBJ1-1; D: -; size: once; DNA: TGTGCCAGCAGTCTTGAGTTGAACACTGAAGCTTTCTTT; CDR3: CASSLELNTEAFF
V: TRBV5-1; J: TRBJ2-5; D: -; size: -; DNA: TGCGCCAGCAGCTTGGCCCGACAGGTTCAAGAGACCCAGTACTTC; CDR3: CASSLARQVQETQYF
V: TRBV27; J: TRBJ1-6; D: -; size: -; DNA: TGTGCCAGCAGTTTCGGGCAGGGGCCAGGGGCCCTCCACTTT; CDR3: CASSFGQGPGALHF
V: TRBV30; J: TRBJ2-7; D: TRBD2; size: few; DNA: TGTGCCTGGGGGAAGGGGACTAGGGAGCAGTACTTC; CDR3: CAWGKGTREQYF
V: TRBV2; J: TRBJ1-3; D: TRBD1; size: -; DNA: TGTGCCAGCAGTGCGGGGACAGGAGGAAACACCATATATTTT; CDR3: CASSAGTGGNTIYF
V: TRBV2; J: TRBJ2-7; D: -; size: few; DNA: TGTGCCAGCAGTGAATGGGTAGCGGATGTCTCCTACGAGCAGTACTTC; CDR3: CASSEWVADVSYEQYF
V: TRBV13; J: TRBJ2-3; D: TRBD2; size: -; DNA: TGTGCCAGCAGCTTAGTAGGACTAGCGGGGAGCACAGATACGCAGTATTTT; CDR3: CASSLVGLAGSTDTQYF
V: TRBV4-1; J: TRBJ2-7; D: TRBD2; size: -; DNA: TGCGCCAGCAGCCTTCCCGGGACTAACGAGCAGTACTTC; CDR3: CASSLPGTNEQYF
V: TRBV6-6; J: TRBJ2-7; D: -; size: once; DNA: TGTGCCAGCAGTTACAAGGCTAGCGAGTACGAGCAGTACTTC; CDR3: CASSYKASEYEQYF
V: TRBV5-6; J: TRBJ1-5; D: TRBD1; size: -; DNA: TGTGCCAGCAGCTTGTGGGACAGAGCTAATCAGCCCCAGCATTTT; CDR3: CASSLWDRANQPQHF
V: TRBV20-1; J: TRBJ2-5; D: TRBD1; size: few; DNA: TGCAGTGGGGGACAGCAAGAGACCCAGTACTTC; CDR3: CSGGQQETQYF
V: TRBV5-1; J: TRBJ1-2; D: -; size: -; DNA: TGCGCCAGCAGCTTGAGTGACAAACCCTATGGCTACACCTTC; CDR3: CASSLSDKPYGYTF